This is a list of T cell receptor beta chains from one sample in a study of cytomegalovirus exposure and HLA in healthy donors. TCRdb's table, derived via immunoSEQ multiplex PCR, lists solely in-frame clones and lacks some. The sample lists about 140,000 clones, around three quarters occurring once. The sample consisted of PBMCs. The receptor set was obtained from a man aged 40-50 years in good health and CMV-seronegative. CDR3s include the opening cysteine and the closing phenylalanine or tryptophan. A D gene is named only where the DNA matches it firmly. Only part of the rows carry a size: once, few, many, or a class if the clone is expanded.

len: 15
j_gene: TRBJ2-7
abundance: .
d_gene: TRBD1
v_gene: TRBV6-1
CDR3nt: TGTGCCAGCAGTGAACAAGGGACAGGGGGCTACGAGCAGTACTTC
CDR3aa: CASSEQGTGGYEQYF

len: 14
j_gene: TRBJ2-2
abundance: .
d_gene: .
v_gene: TRBV5-1
CDR3nt: TGCGCCAGCAGCTGGGACACACTCACCGGGGAGCTGTTTTTT
CDR3aa: CASSWDTLTGELFF

len: 11
j_gene: TRBJ2-2
abundance: .
d_gene: .
v_gene: TRBV20-1
CDR3nt: TGCAGTGCTAGGACTACCGGGGAGCTGTTTTTT
CDR3aa: CSARTTGELFF

len: 15
j_gene: TRBJ2-7
abundance: .
d_gene: TRBD1
v_gene: TRBV7-2
CDR3nt: TGTGCCAGCAGCCCGTTTCCGGGACAGGGCTACGAGCAGTACTTC
CDR3aa: CASSPFPGQGYEQYF

len: 14
j_gene: TRBJ2-1
abundance: .
d_gene: TRBD1
v_gene: TRBV11-1
CDR3nt: TGTGCCAGCAGCCCAGGGGGCTCTTACAATGAGCAGTTCTTC
CDR3aa: CASSPGGSYNEQFF

len: 14
j_gene: TRBJ1-2
abundance: .
d_gene: .
v_gene: TRBV5-4
CDR3nt: TGTGCCAGCAGGAGGGGGTGGCGGGACTATGGCTACACCTTC
CDR3aa: CASRRGWRDYGYTF

len: 14
j_gene: TRBJ2-5
abundance: few
d_gene: .
v_gene: TRBV7-6
CDR3nt: TGTGCCAGCAGCTTAGGGAGCCTACAAGAGACCCAGTACTTC
CDR3aa: CASSLGSLQETQYF

len: 12
j_gene: TRBJ2-7
abundance: few
d_gene: TRBD2
v_gene: TRBV7-9
CDR3nt: TGTTCCAGCGGCGGGGGGGCTGGCGAGCAGTACTTC
CDR3aa: CSSGGGAGEQYF

len: 16
j_gene: TRBJ1-4
abundance: few
d_gene: TRBD1
v_gene: TRBV6-1
CDR3nt: TGTGCCAGCAGTGGGAGACAGGGTTCAACTAATGAAAAACTGTTTTTT
CDR3aa: CASSGRQGSTNEKLFF

len: 16
j_gene: TRBJ2-2
abundance: .
d_gene: TRBD2
v_gene: TRBV6-1
CDR3nt: TGTGCCAGCAGTGATCCAGCGGGAGGATGGACCGGGGAGCTGTTTTTT
CDR3aa: CASSDPAGGWTGELFF

len: 16
j_gene: TRBJ1-1
abundance: .
d_gene: TRBD1
v_gene: TRBV6-5
CDR3nt: TGTGCCAGCAGTTCGGGACAGGATCCGGAGAACACTGAAGCTTTCTTT
CDR3aa: CASSSGQDPENTEAFF

len: 13
j_gene: TRBJ1-1
abundance: .
d_gene: TRBD1
v_gene: TRBV2
CDR3nt: TGTGCCAGCAGGTGGACAGGGAACACTGAAGCTTTCTTT
CDR3aa: CASRWTGNTEAFF

len: 15
j_gene: TRBJ2-3
abundance: .
d_gene: .
v_gene: TRBV9
CDR3nt: TGTGCCAGCAGCGTAGGGGCATTTGGCACAGATACGCAGTATTTT
CDR3aa: CASSVGAFGTDTQYF

len: 16
j_gene: TRBJ2-7
abundance: .
d_gene: .
v_gene: TRBV7-8
CDR3nt: TGTGCCAGCCAAACATCGGCGGGGCCCACTCTCTACGAGCAGTACTTC
CDR3aa: CASQTSAGPTLYEQYF

len: 12
j_gene: TRBJ2-5
abundance: .
d_gene: TRBD1
v_gene: TRBV6-6
CDR3nt: TGTGCCAGCACAGGGGGCCCTGAGACCCAGTACTTC
CDR3aa: CASTGGPETQYF

len: 15
j_gene: TRBJ1-6
abundance: .
d_gene: .
v_gene: TRBV10-3
CDR3nt: TGTGCCATCGGGGGAACAGGGCCAGAGGATTCACCCCTCCACTTT
CDR3aa: CAIGGTGPEDSPLHF

len: 15
j_gene: TRBJ2-7
abundance: .
d_gene: TRBD1
v_gene: TRBV9
CDR3nt: TGTGCCAGCAGCGCGGGACAGGGGCCAACCTACGAGCAGTACTTC
CDR3aa: CASSAGQGPTYEQYF

len: 16
j_gene: TRBJ2-3
abundance: .
d_gene: TRBD2
v_gene: TRBV29-1
CDR3nt: TGCAGCGTTTGTGGCGACGGGGGACTAGCCACAGATACGCAGTATTTT
CDR3aa: CSVCGDGGLATDTQYF

len: 15
j_gene: TRBJ2-1
abundance: once
d_gene: TRBD2
v_gene: TRBV28
CDR3nt: TGTGCCAGCAGTCCCGTTAGCGGGAGTAGGAATGAGCAGTTCTTC
CDR3aa: CASSPVSGSRNEQFF

len: 12
j_gene: TRBJ1-1
abundance: .
d_gene: .
v_gene: TRBV19
CDR3nt: TGTGCCAGTAGTAAACGGGTCACTGAAGCTTTCTTT
CDR3aa: CASSKRVTEAFF

len: 13
j_gene: TRBJ2-7
abundance: .
d_gene: .
v_gene: TRBV19
CDR3nt: TGTGCCAGTTCGGGGGGCGTATCCTACGAGCAGTACTTC
CDR3aa: CASSGGVSYEQYF

len: 12
j_gene: TRBJ2-3
abundance: .
d_gene: .
v_gene: TRBV30
CDR3nt: TGTGCCTGGAGTACCACGGCAGATACGCAGTATTTT
CDR3aa: CAWSTTADTQYF

len: 19
j_gene: TRBJ2-2
abundance: few
d_gene: TRBD2
v_gene: TRBV4-3
CDR3nt: TGCGCCAGCAGCCAAGTGGCCGCGGGGGGCGGGAGTTTTACCGGGGAGCTGTTTTTT
CDR3aa: CASSQVAAGGGSFTGELFF

len: 14
j_gene: TRBJ2-7
abundance: .
d_gene: TRBD2
v_gene: TRBV4-3
CDR3nt: TGCGCCAGCAGCCAAGAAGCGGGAGCCCCCGAGCAGTACTTC
CDR3aa: CASSQEAGAPEQYF

len: 15
j_gene: TRBJ2-1
abundance: .
d_gene: TRBD2
v_gene: TRBV5-1
CDR3nt: TGCGCCAGCAGCATTAGCGGGGACTCCTACAATGAGCAGTTCTTC
CDR3aa: CASSISGDSYNEQFF

len: 16
j_gene: TRBJ1-4
abundance: .
d_gene: TRBD1
v_gene: TRBV28
CDR3nt: TGTGCCAGCAGTTCCTCCGGGACAGGGGCCAGGGAAAAACTGTTTTTT
CDR3aa: CASSSSGTGAREKLFF

len: 17
j_gene: TRBJ2-2
abundance: .
d_gene: TRBD1
v_gene: TRBV18
CDR3nt: TGTGCCAGCTCGCAACCACCCGGGACAGGAGGCACCGGGGAGCTGTTTTTT
CDR3aa: CASSQPPGTGGTGELFF

len: 16
j_gene: TRBJ2-1
abundance: .
d_gene: TRBD2
v_gene: TRBV10-3
CDR3nt: TGTGCCATCAGTGACCAGACTAGCGGGAGGGGAAATGAGCAGTTCTTC
CDR3aa: CAISDQTSGRGNEQFF

len: 15
j_gene: TRBJ1-6
abundance: .
d_gene: .
v_gene: TRBV5-4
CDR3nt: TGTGCCAGCAGCTTGGAAGACAGTAATAATTCACCCCTCCACTTT
CDR3aa: CASSLEDSNNSPLHF

len: 17
j_gene: TRBJ2-5
abundance: once
d_gene: TRBD2
v_gene: TRBV25-1
CDR3nt: TGTGCCAGCAGTGAATTCCGTCGGCTAGCGGGAGAAGAGACCCAGTACTTC
CDR3aa: CASSEFRRLAGEETQYF

len: 17
j_gene: TRBJ2-1
abundance: .
d_gene: TRBD2
v_gene: TRBV28
CDR3nt: TGTGCCAGCAGACCTATCGGGAGGCGGGTCATCCCCCATGAGCAGTTCTTC
CDR3aa: CASRPIGRRVIPHEQFF

len: 16
j_gene: TRBJ2-1
abundance: .
d_gene: TRBD2
v_gene: TRBV28
CDR3nt: TGTGCCAGCAGTAGATACGGCACTAGCGGATACAATGAGCAGTTCTTC
CDR3aa: CASSRYGTSGYNEQFF

len: 17
j_gene: TRBJ2-5
abundance: .
d_gene: TRBD2
v_gene: TRBV29-1
CDR3nt: TGCAGCGTTGAATGGACTAGCGGGGGCCCCAGCCAAGAGACCCAGTACTTC
CDR3aa: CSVEWTSGGPSQETQYF

len: 13
j_gene: TRBJ2-5
abundance: .
d_gene: TRBD1
v_gene: TRBV29-1
CDR3nt: TGCAGCGCGGGACAGTTGGGGGAAGAGACCCAGTACTTC
CDR3aa: CSAGQLGEETQYF

len: 14
j_gene: TRBJ2-7
abundance: .
d_gene: .
v_gene: TRBV30
CDR3nt: TGTGCCTGGAGTGTAGGGCAGGGCTCCTACGAGCAGTACTTC
CDR3aa: CAWSVGQGSYEQYF

len: 16
j_gene: TRBJ1-6
abundance: .
d_gene: TRBD1
v_gene: TRBV7-6
CDR3nt: TGTGCCAGCCCCAAGGGCATCAGGGGGCGGGATTCACCCCTCCACTTT
CDR3aa: CASPKGIRGRDSPLHF

len: 14
j_gene: TRBJ1-4
abundance: .
d_gene: .
v_gene: TRBV5-1
CDR3nt: TGCGCCAGCAGCGCCGGGGGGGCTAATGAAAAACTGTTTTTT
CDR3aa: CASSAGGANEKLFF

len: 14
j_gene: TRBJ2-1
abundance: .
d_gene: .
v_gene: TRBV7-9
CDR3nt: TGTGCCAGCAGCTCGCGGGACAGATACAATGAGCAGTTCTTC
CDR3aa: CASSSRDRYNEQFF

len: 16
j_gene: TRBJ2-5
abundance: .
d_gene: .
v_gene: TRBV5-1
CDR3nt: TGCGCCAGCAGCTTGGGGGTCCAACCGGGCCAAGAGACCCAGTACTTC
CDR3aa: CASSLGVQPGQETQYF

len: 15
j_gene: TRBJ1-1
abundance: .
d_gene: .
v_gene: TRBV18
CDR3nt: TGTGCCAGCTCACCACCCAGCAGGGAAGGGACTGAAGCTTTCTTT
CDR3aa: CASSPPSREGTEAFF

len: 14
j_gene: TRBJ2-7
abundance: .
d_gene: TRBD1
v_gene: TRBV6-5
CDR3nt: TGTGCCAGCTCGCGTACAGGGGACCCGGGGGAGCAGTACTTC
CDR3aa: CASSRTGDPGEQYF

len: 13
j_gene: TRBJ1-2
abundance: once
d_gene: .
v_gene: TRBV5-5
CDR3nt: TGTGCCAGCAGCTTGGACAGGAACTATGGCTACACCTTC
CDR3aa: CASSLDRNYGYTF

len: 12
j_gene: TRBJ2-7
abundance: .
d_gene: .
v_gene: TRBV30
CDR3nt: TGTGCCTGGAGTGACAGTAGCGACGAGCAGTACTTC
CDR3aa: CAWSDSSDEQYF

len: 13
j_gene: TRBJ2-1
abundance: few
d_gene: .
v_gene: TRBV14
CDR3nt: TGTGCCAGCAGCCAAAGTATGACTCGAGAGCAGTTCTTC
CDR3aa: CASSQSMTREQFF

len: 16
j_gene: TRBJ1-5
abundance: few
d_gene: TRBD1
v_gene: TRBV30
CDR3nt: TGTGCCTGCCCACCCCAGGGGGCCCGGAGCAATCAGCCCCAGCATTTT
CDR3aa: CACPPQGARSNQPQHF

len: 16
j_gene: TRBJ2-2
abundance: .
d_gene: TRBD2
v_gene: TRBV18
CDR3nt: TGTGCCAGCTCACCTTCTATTAGCGGGATCACCGGGGAGCTGTTTTTT
CDR3aa: CASSPSISGITGELFF

len: 14
j_gene: TRBJ1-2
abundance: .
d_gene: TRBD1
v_gene: TRBV9
CDR3nt: TGTGCCAGCAGCCCCGGACAGGGGGCAAGTGGCTACACCTTC
CDR3aa: CASSPGQGASGYTF

len: 15
j_gene: TRBJ2-7
abundance: .
d_gene: .
v_gene: TRBV6-5
CDR3nt: TGTGCCAGCAGTTACTCGGCGGCGGGTTCCTACGAGCAGTACTTC
CDR3aa: CASSYSAAGSYEQYF

len: 15
j_gene: TRBJ2-3
abundance: once
d_gene: TRBD2
v_gene: TRBV9
CDR3nt: TGTGCCAGCAGCCCCCGACTAGCGGGGTTAGATACGCAGTATTTT
CDR3aa: CASSPRLAGLDTQYF

len: 17
j_gene: TRBJ1-6
abundance: .
d_gene: .
v_gene: TRBV7-2
CDR3nt: TGTGCCAGCAGCCTCGCGGGCCGGAGGGCAGGTAATTCACCCCTCCACTTT
CDR3aa: CASSLAGRRAGNSPLHF

len: 16
j_gene: TRBJ2-3
abundance: .
d_gene: TRBD2
v_gene: TRBV9
CDR3nt: TGTGCCAGCAGCGTAGGGGGACTAGCGCGCTCAGATACGCAGTATTTT
CDR3aa: CASSVGGLARSDTQYF

len: 15
j_gene: TRBJ2-5
abundance: .
d_gene: TRBD2
v_gene: TRBV7-6
CDR3nt: TGTGCCAGCAGCTTAGCGGGAGGGCCGGGGGAGACCCAGTACTTC
CDR3aa: CASSLAGGPGETQYF

len: 14
j_gene: TRBJ2-1
abundance: .
d_gene: TRBD2
v_gene: TRBV30
CDR3nt: TGTGCCTGGAGGAGCGGGAGGGCCCACAATGAGCAGTTCTTC
CDR3aa: CAWRSGRAHNEQFF